The sequence of this T cell receptor (beta chain) was determined in a study of tumor-infiltrating lymphocytes in oesophageal squamous cell carcinoma. This clonotype was seen many times. Germline lookup yields CDR1 SGHTA and CDR2 FQGTGA. Trimming at V came to 5 bases and at J to 5 bases, leaving 2 bases not matched to a gene. This CDR3 has 14 amino acids. Each CDR3 protein gets one entry after TCRdb re-called the PCR reads with MiXCR. The profile covers approximately 18,000 distinct CDR3 sequences, with 40% to 45% appearing a single time and about 33% taken by the ten largest. The rearrangement links TRBV7-3 to TRBJ2-2; the match to TRBD2 covers 10 bases. This TCR was recovered from a female donor with esophageal squamous cell carcinoma. Source material: normal esophageal tissue next to the tumor. CDR3 protein: CASSPGLATGELFF. CDR3 nucleotides: TGTGCCAGCAGCCCGGGACTAGCGACCGGGGAGCTGTTTTTT.